Presented here are 14 T cell receptor beta chains from one specimen sequenced in a study of cytomegalovirus exposure and HLA in healthy donors. PCR was performed using 60 Vbeta and 13 Jbeta primers. Repertoires were generated with immunoSEQ multiplex PCR, while TCRdb's copy carries only in-frame clones and drops some. The data show some 210,000 clones, approximately 80% seen once. The specimen sequenced was PBMCs. These TCRs come from a woman aged 45-65 years in good health and CMV-seropositive.

The chain is built from TRBV6-5 and TRBJ2-5, with TRBD1 matching over 7 bases. Matching the DNA end better, TRBJ2-7 makes the J call doubtful. This CDR3 spans 15 amino acids. Germline CDR1 MNHEY, CDR2 SVGAGI. The DNA of the CDR3 is TGTGCCAGCAGTTACGCCAGGGGGAGCTCCTACGAGCAGTACTTC. Translating gives CASSYARGSSYEQYF.

This chain links TRBV6-1 with TRBJ2-1; tentative D call: TRBD1 (5 bases). Germline lookup yields CDR1 MNHNS and CDR2 SASEGT. V lost 4 bases to trimming and J lost 0 bases, with 16 bases between them. The CDR3 sequence is 17 residues long. This CDR3 reads CASSVRQPNFSYNEQFF. The DNA of the CDR3 is TGTGCCAGCAGTGTCCGACAGCCTAATTTCTCCTACAATGAGCAGTTCTTC.

This chain connects TRBV20-1 to TRBJ2-7, with a weak D call TRBD1 (6 bases). The CDR3 consists of 11 residues. Deletions cut 6 bases from V and 2 bases from J, with 8 bases between. CDR1 is DFQATT, CDR2 SNEGSKA, per germline (reference sequence). Here the CDR3 reads CSAGAAYEQYF. Written as DNA, the CDR3 is TGCAGTGCGGGGGCAGCCTACGAGCAGTACTTC.

The chain carries TRBV7-8 and TRBJ2-6, with TRBD2 as a possible D gene (6 bases). Germline CDR1 reads SGHVS; CDR2 reads FQNEAQ. The CDR3 sequence is 16 residues long. V gave up 1 base and J gave up 2 bases, with 9 bases separating them. The CDR3: CASSLGGGTGANVLTF. The DNA for the CDR3 is TGTGCCAGCAGCTTAGGGGGAGGCACTGGGGCCAACGTCCTGACTTTC.

The J gene is TRBJ1-1, the V gene TRBV29-1; TRBD1 matches at 7 bases. CDR1 is SQVTM, CDR2 ANQGSEA, per germline. There are 14 residues in the CDR3. With 5 bases clipped from V and 0 bases from J, the junction kept 6 bases outside the gene matches. DNA for the CDR3: TGCAGCGTTTACAGGGGAGTCATGAACACTGAAGCTTTCTTT. It specifies CSVYRGVMNTEAFF.

The chain uses TRBV7-2 and TRBJ1-1; 8 positions agree with TRBD1. Germline trimming cut 0 bases from V and 0 bases from J; bases unmatched to any gene: 6. Germline lookup yields CDR1 SGHTA and CDR2 FQGNSA. This CDR3 spans 17 amino acids. The CDR3 sequence: CASSLAGTGGMNTEAFF. CDR3 coding DNA: TGTGCCAGCAGCTTAGCTGGGACAGGAGGCATGAACACTGAAGCTTTCTTT.

This clone was observed once. This rearrangement joins TRBV5-1 to TRBJ1-6; tentative D call: TRBD1 (5 bases). Trimming shortened V by 4 bases and J by 9 bases, and 14 bases separated the two germline ends. The CDR3 length is 14 residues. The V gene's germline CDR1 is SGHRS and CDR2 YFSETQ. CDR3 DNA sequence: TGCGCCAGCAGCCCGGATGTCGGGGGTTCACCCCTCCACTTT. This translates into CASSPDVGGSPLHF.

The chain combines TRBV29-1 with TRBJ1-6, with D maybe TRBD1 (6 bases). This CDR3 has 14 amino acids. Trimming removed 7 bases from V and 0 bases from J, with 10 bases in between. The germline V gene has CDR1 SQVTM and CDR2 ANQGSEA. In DNA form, the CDR3 reads TGCAGCGCCAAACAGGGCTCCTATAATTCACCCCTCCACTTT. Translation gives CSAKQGSYNSPLHF.

The V call is TRBV5-6, the J call TRBJ1-2, with 8 positions matching TRBD1. The CDR3 length is 14 residues. The V gene end was trimmed by 0 bases and the J gene end by 8 bases; junction bases not matched to a gene: 6. Germline V CDR1 and CDR2: SGHDT, YYEEEE. In DNA form, the CDR3 reads TGTGCCAGCAGCTTGGTGGGACAGGCTTCGGGCTACACCTTC. It yields the protein CASSLVGQASGYTF.

The chain has TRBV10-2 and TRBJ1-3; no definite D call. The CDR3 has 15 residues. Trimming removed 3 bases from V and 0 bases from J, with 9 bases in between. The germline V gene has CDR1 WSHSY and CDR2 SAAADI. Here the CDR3 DNA reads TGCGCCAGCAGTGATCCAGGCTACTCTGGAAACACCATATATTTT. Translation: CASSDPGYSGNTIYF.

The V and J genes are TRBV5-1 and TRBJ1-1, with D perhaps matching TRBD1 (5 bases). Trimming left V 0 bases short and J 5 bases short, with 23 bases between. The CDR3 length is 18 residues. Germline CDR1 SGHRS, CDR2 YFSETQ. DNA of the CDR3: TGCGCCAGCAGCTTGGTCTACCCACGGCGGGGGTCGGGGACTGAAGCTTTCTTT. It codes for CASSLVYPRRGSGTEAFF.

This chain links TRBV6-4 with TRBJ1-5; no definite D call. The CDR3 extends over 14 amino acids. Germline V CDR1 and CDR2: MRHNA, SNTAGT. Trimming shortened V by 5 bases and J by 0 bases, and 8 bases separated the two germline ends. CDR3 coding DNA: TGTGCCAGCAGTACCACTTATAGCAATCAGCCCCAGCATTTT. It codes for CASSTTYSNQPQHF.

The DNA for the CDR3 is TGTGCCAGCAGCTTAGCGGGGGGGCGGACAGATACGCAGTATTTT. Protein: CASSLAGGRTDTQYF. The rearrangement joins TRBV7-9 to TRBJ2-3; the D gene is possibly TRBD2 (7 bases). V was clipped by 0 bases and J by 3 bases, with 10 bases between them. Germline V CDR1 and CDR2: SEHNR, FQNEAQ (reference sequence). CDR3 length equals 15 residues.

The chain carries TRBV27 and TRBJ2-5; D is undetermined. CDR1 and CDR2 from the germline V gene are MNHEY and SMNVEV (reference sequence). V lost 3 bases to trimming and J lost 3 bases, with 8 bases between them. This CDR3 has 13 residues. This CDR3 reads CASSFGWEETQYF. The CDR3 DNA follows: TGTGCCAGCAGTTTCGGGTGGGAAGAGACCCAGTACTTC.